This T cell receptor (beta chain) was found in a study of blood T cells in healthy people across ages. Findings of the study overall: TCR beta diversity per million T cells fell roughly linearly with age.

In germline, CDR1 is SNHLY, CDR2 FYNNEI. The CDR3 is 15 amino acids. J gave up 3 bases and V 7 bases, and 10 bases lay outside the gene matches. With respect to this clonotype: Its matching antigen is unknown.

For the second PCR, which ran for roughly 6 to 11 cycles, a sample-barcoded 5' primer and a J-beta primer mix were used. TCRdb itself ran the 5' RACE reads through MiXCR, one entry per CDR3 protein. The sample lists about 1.4 million distinct CDR3 sequences, around 59% occurring once. The V call is TRBV2, the J call TRBJ2-3; 7 bases map to TRBD1. Sample: blood. This sequence originates from a man younger than 35 in good health. The CDR3 spells CASTSPGQSTDTQYF. As DNA, the CDR3 is TGTGCCAGCACCTCACCGGGACAGTCGACAGATACGCAGTATTTT.